One sample yielded the 24 T cell receptor beta chains listed below, sequenced in a study of Graves' ophthalmopathy and Graves' hyperthyroidism. RNA served as the template for amplifying TCR beta CDR3 regions. Second-round multiplex PCR came after a first-round RT-PCR that employed HTBI primers. One entry per CDR3 protein results from TCRdb running MiXCR on the multiplex PCR reads. The data show 650,000 to 900,000 distinct CDR3 sequences, with about 44% seen just once and 40% to 45% held by the top ten. Sequenced material: peripheral blood. The receptors were sampled from an adult man with Graves' ophthalmopathy.

This clonotype came up many times. The V gene is TRBV9, the J gene TRBJ1-6; no reliable D call. The CDR3 loop spans 14 amino acids. V lost 0 bases and J lost 8, with 9 bases in between. Germline V gene sequence: CDR1 SGDLS, CDR2 YYNGEE. The CDR3 reads CASSVGGGDSPLHF. The CDR3 DNA reads as TGTGCCAGCAGCGTAGGAGGAGGTGATTCACCCCTCCACTTT.

This clonotype showed up many times. The chain links TRBV24-1 to TRBJ1-5; TRBD1 aligns across 9 bases. Germline CDR1 is KGHDR and CDR2 is SFDVKD. J was trimmed by 5 bases and V by 11 bases; bases with no gene match: 9. CDR3 length equals 14 residues. The CDR3 spells CASRGTGPDQPQHF. In DNA form, the CDR3 reads TGTGCCAGCAGGGGGACAGGGCCGGATCAGCCCCAGCATTTT.

The sample holds a few counts of this clonotype. The chain links TRBV11-2 to TRBJ1-6, with unresolved D. The CDR3 length is 15 residues. CDR1 SGHAT and CDR2 FQNNGV come from the germline V gene. Trimming took 5 bases from V and 0 from J, leaving 8 bases between them. CDR3 nucleotides: TGTGCCAGCAGCGTCCGGGGCTCCTATAATTCACCCCTCCACTTT. It specifies CASSVRGSYNSPLHF.

This clonotype was observed a handful of times. The chain has TRBV7-8 and TRBJ1-5; 7 nucleotides line up with TRBD1. The CDR3 runs to 15 residues. Germline CDR1 is SGHVS and CDR2 is FQNEAQ. V was clipped by 1 base and J by 4 bases; unmatched bases: 4. Here the CDR3 DNA reads TGTGCCAGCAGCTTAGGTGGGACAGTAAATCAGCCCCAGCATTTT. It translates to CASSLGGTVNQPQHF.

The chain couples TRBV7-2 to TRBJ2-2; 10 bases are a match to TRBD1. Germline CDR1 is SGHTA and CDR2 is FQGNSA. The CDR3 is made up of 19 amino acids. The junction had 14 bases not matched to a gene; V was cut back by 2 bases and J by 5 bases. The CDR3 DNA sequence: TGTGCCAGCAGCTTATCCACTCGAACGACAGGGGGCCGTACCGGGGAGCTGTTTTTT. It codes for CASSLSTRTTGGRTGELFF.

The chain joins TRBV29-1 to TRBJ1-4; TRBD1 matches at 9 bases. Germline CDR1 reads SQVTM; CDR2 reads ANQGSEA. The J segment lost 4 bases and the V segment lost 7 bases, leaving 4 bases of the junction unmatched. The CDR3 covers 13 residues. For the CDR3, the DNA is TGCAGCGCTAGGGACAGGGATAATGAAAAACTGTTTTTT. It translates to CSARDRDNEKLFF.

This clonotype was detected ten times or more. This chain connects TRBV9 to TRBJ2-7, with 10 bases aligning to TRBD2. Germline V gene sequence: CDR1 SGDLS, CDR2 YYNGEE. This CDR3 is 16 amino acids long. J gave up 2 bases and V 0 bases, and 5 bases lay outside the gene matches. CDR3 loop: CASSVDASGGAYEQYF. The CDR3 DNA sequence: TGTGCCAGCAGCGTAGACGCTAGCGGGGGTGCCTACGAGCAGTACTTC.

The rearrangement joins TRBV29-1 to TRBJ2-6; D unresolved. This CDR3 is 18 amino acids long. The ends were cut back, 3 bases at V and 0 bases at J, with 18 bases in the middle. The germline V gene has CDR1 SQVTM and CDR2 ANQGSEA. CDR3 nucleotide sequence: TGCAGCGTTGATGCCAGCAGCCCGAGGTACTCTGGGGCCAACGTCCTGACTTTC. Protein: CSVDASSPRYSGANVLTF.

The chain employs TRBV28 and TRBJ2-5; D is undetermined. Germline CDR1 MDHEN, CDR2 SYDVKM. CDR3 length: 12 amino acids. V lost 6 bases, J lost 2 bases, and 7 bases lay in between. The CDR3 nucleotides read TGTGCCAGCAGGGAGTCACAAGAGACCCAGTACTTC. Translation: CASRESQETQYF.

This chain uses TRBV7-2 with TRBJ2-3, with 8 bases identical to TRBD2. The CDR3 length is 14 residues. The V segment lost 7 bases and the J segment 2 bases; nucleotides outside the gene matches: 5. The germline CDR1 and CDR2 sequences are SGHTA and FQGNSA. The CDR3 DNA reads TGTGCCAGCAAACCGGGACTAGTCACAGATACGCAGTATTTT. This encodes CASKPGLVTDTQYF.

The chain joins TRBV4-1 to TRBJ2-5; the D gene is possibly TRBD1 (6 bases). The CDR3 is made up of 15 amino acids. Trimming left V 2 bases short and J 5 bases short, with 15 bases between. Germline V gene lookup returns CDR1 MGHRA and CDR2 YSYEKL. As DNA, the CDR3 is TGCGCCAGCAGCCAAACCGGGACAACTATCGAGACCCAGTACTTC. This gives the protein CASSQTGTTIETQYF.

In regard to this clonotype: With a much larger clone just one base away, this may be a read error. The gene calls are TRBV7-9 and TRBJ2-2, with D tentatively TRBD2 (6 bases). The CDR3 extends over 15 amino acids. The germline V gene encodes CDR1 SEHNR and CDR2 FQNEAQ (reference sequence). DNA of the CDR3: TGTGCCAGCAGCACGCGGACTACCTTCCTCGGGGAGCTGTCTTTT. Its protein product is CASSTRTTFLGELSF.

This clonotype was seen many times. The gene calls are TRBV10-3 and TRBJ1-6; a possible D gene is TRBD1 (5 bases). The CDR3 is 14 amino acids. Germline CDR1 reads ENHRY; CDR2 reads SYGVKD. V was trimmed by 11 bases and J by 5 bases, leaving 16 bases between them. DNA for the CDR3: TGTGCCGCCAACACAGGCGCGGATAATTCACCCCTCCACTTT. Encoded protein: CAANTGADNSPLHF.

The chain has TRBV6-1 and TRBJ1-6; D not certain. Between the trimmed V and J ends, which lost 6 bases and 9 bases, there was a span of 15 bases. The CDR3 consists of 14 residues. The V gene's germline CDR1 is MNHNS and CDR2 SASEGT. CDR3 nucleotide sequence: TGTGCCAGCAGCCCGACGGTAGCAAGTTCACCCCTCCACTTT. Translation: CASSPTVASSPLHF.

This clonotype was seen more than once but under ten times. The chain uses TRBV14 and TRBJ1-6, with D possibly TRBD1 on 5 matching bases. V was clipped by 0 bases and J by 9 bases, with 15 bases between them. CDR3 length: 16 amino acids. Germline V gene sequence: CDR1 SGHDN, CDR2 FVKESK. CDR3 coding DNA: TGTGCCAGCAGCCAAGATTCCCCGGGGGGTGGTTCACCCCTCCACTTT. Translating gives CASSQDSPGGGSPLHF.

A word on this clonotype: This may come from a read error, since a much larger clone is one base off. In DNA form, the CDR3 reads TGTGCCAGCAGCTGGGGGACAGGGATCAATCGGCCCCAGCATTTT. This sequence encodes CASSWGTGINRPQHF. The genes are TRBV7-2 and TRBJ1-5, with 9 nucleotides matching TRBD1. This CDR3 region has 15 residues. Per the germline V gene, CDR1 is SGHTA and CDR2 is FQGNSA.

This clonotype was seen repeatedly, ten times or more. The V and J genes are TRBV29-1 and TRBJ2-7; tentative D call: TRBD2 (6 bases). The CDR3 is made up of 14 amino acids. V gave up 7 bases and J gave up 4 bases, with 20 bases separating them. The germline V gene encodes CDR1 SQVTM and CDR2 ANQGSEA. The CDR3 DNA sequence: TGCAGCGCTACGTCTCCGGGAGTAACTTACGAGCAGTACTTC. Amino acid sequence: CSATSPGVTYEQYF.

The chain combines TRBV10-3 with TRBJ1-5; weak D call: TRBD1 (5 bases). Germline V CDR1 and CDR2: ENHRY, SYGVKD. The CDR3 extends over 14 amino acids. V was clipped by 0 bases and J by 11 bases, with 14 bases between them. The chain's CDR3 is CAISESRGQETQHF. The CDR3 DNA sequence: TGTGCCATCAGTGAGTCACGAGGACAAGAGACCCAGCATTTT.

This clonotype has a count of ten or more. The chain is built from TRBV9 and TRBJ2-7; perhaps D is TRBD1 or TRBD2 (5 bases each). From germline, CDR1 is SGDLS and CDR2 YYNGEE. CDR3 length: 16 residues. The V end lost 4 bases, the J end lost 2 bases, and 19 bases lay between the germline ends. In DNA, the CDR3 is TGTGCCAGCAGCCTAAGGGCCCGGGACGGTCCCTACGAGCAGTACTTC. Amino acids: CASSLRARDGPYEQYF.

This clonotype was counted many times. This chain links TRBV7-3 with TRBJ2-7; tentatively, D is TRBD1 (5 bases). Germline V CDR1 and CDR2: SGHTA, FQGTGA. The CDR3 totals 15 residues. With 5 bases removed from V and 3 bases from J, the gap between germline ends came to 17 bases. The CDR3 DNA reads as TGTGCCAGCAGCCCCCGTTACAGGCGGATCTACGAGCAGTACTTC. Residues: CASSPRYRRIYEQYF.

This clonotype was seen ten or more times. The chain couples TRBV2 to TRBJ2-7; no firm D call. The germline V gene encodes CDR1 SNHLY and CDR2 FYNNEI. CDR3 length: 11 residues. With 7 bases removed from V and 4 bases from J, the gap between germline ends came to 8 bases. The CDR3 is CASTLGYEQYF. CDR3 nucleotides: TGTGCCAGCACCCTAGGGTACGAGCAGTACTTC.

This clonotype was counted only a few times. The junction shows a germline mismatch at one end, possibly a read error. The V and J genes are TRBV19 and TRBJ1-2; tentatively, D is TRBD1 (5 bases). Germline CDR1 reads LNHDA; CDR2 reads SQIVND (reference sequence). The CDR3 runs 16 residues. The CDR3 is CASSIARAPRDYGYTF. The CDR3 DNA reads as TGTGCCAGTAGTATAGCTCGGGCACCAAGGGACTACGGCTACACCTTC.

V and J are TRBV9 and TRBJ2-7; the match to TRBD1 covers 7 bases. The CDR3 is 16 residues long. Per germline, CDR1 SGDLS and CDR2 YYNGEE. V lost 3 bases, J lost 3 bases, and 12 bases stayed unmatched. In DNA, the CDR3 is TGTGCCAGCAGCGCCAAAACCCCGGGACAGTTCTACGAGCAGTACTTC. This encodes CASSAKTPGQFYEQYF.

Only a few counts were recorded for this clonotype. The CDR3, as DNA: TGTGCCAGCAGCAACTTAGCGGGGTACGAGCAGTACTTC. Translating it yields CASSNLAGYEQYF. This sequence joins TRBV14 and TRBJ2-7; 8 nucleotides agree with TRBD2. The CDR3 runs to 13 residues. CDR1 and CDR2 (germline): SGHDN, FVKESK. V shed 5 bases, J shed 4 bases, and the junction held 4 bases outside the gene matches.